This record concerns one TCR beta chain sequence. The antigen is not known. V shed 2 bases, J shed 2 bases, and the junction held 10 bases outside the gene matches. The CDR3 sequence is 18 residues long. Germline CDR1 is SNHLY and CDR2 is FYNNEI. The data are from a study of cytomegalovirus exposure and HLA in healthy donors. Study observations and caveats: It has been reported that TCR beta sequences accurately predicted the HLA-A and HLA-B alleles of most subjects. Indistinguishable V segments such as TRBV6-2 and TRBV6-3 were excluded. Analysis was carried out at a later point, and it linked a missense DCLRE1C variant to TCR beta V- and J-gene trimming. The majority of TCR sequences were rare, yet some public TCRs appeared in many donors.

PCR used 60 Vbeta primers and 13 Jbeta primers. Sequencing was performed with immunoSEQ multiplex PCR; in TCRdb, only in-frame clones are kept and a portion is missing. Here the sample spans approximately 52,000 clones, about 77% being singletons. What was sequenced was PBMCs. The TCR sequence derives from a female donor in good health and CMV-seronegative. V and J are TRBV2 and TRBJ2-3, with 10 bases aligning to TRBD2. CDR3 in DNA: TGTGCCAGCAGTGAAAGGTGGACTAGCGGTACTCTCACAGATACGCAGTATTTT. Protein: CASSERWTSGTLTDTQYF.